This T cell receptor (beta chain) was sequenced during a study of T cell clones after liver transplantation. Across the study: Post-transplant blood was tracked for graft-donor-reactive T cell clones identified in a pre-transplant mixed lymphocyte reaction. Tolerant meant at least one year fully off immunosuppression without liver enzymes above twice normal.

Method: immunoSEQ multiplex PCR; TCRdb's copy keeps in-frame clones and lacks some. Among approximately 55,000 clones, about 69% were seen once, and the ten largest hold 9.5% to 10%. Thawed unstimulated PBMCs were FACS-sorted by CD3, CD4 and CD8 into two populations. General study results and limits: In most of the 8 subjects, circulating graft-donor-reactive CD4 TCRbeta sequences fell significantly after transplant.

As to this clone: Its antigen is still unknown.

J gave up 1 base and V 2 bases, and 3 bases lay outside the gene matches. The CDR3 has 14 residues. CDR1 is GTSNPN, CDR2 SVGIG, per germline (reference sequence). The sequencing used CD4+ T cells from blood, collected approximately 52 months after liver transplant. V and J are TRBV30 and TRBJ2-3, with 7 bases matching TRBD1. This receptor was obtained from a human patient who received a liver transplant. Some of the T cells may derive from the graft donor. The DNA for the CDR3 is TGTGCCTGGAGTTTAGGGGGCCGCACAGATACGCAGTATTTT. Amino acid sequence: CAWSLGGRTDTQYF.